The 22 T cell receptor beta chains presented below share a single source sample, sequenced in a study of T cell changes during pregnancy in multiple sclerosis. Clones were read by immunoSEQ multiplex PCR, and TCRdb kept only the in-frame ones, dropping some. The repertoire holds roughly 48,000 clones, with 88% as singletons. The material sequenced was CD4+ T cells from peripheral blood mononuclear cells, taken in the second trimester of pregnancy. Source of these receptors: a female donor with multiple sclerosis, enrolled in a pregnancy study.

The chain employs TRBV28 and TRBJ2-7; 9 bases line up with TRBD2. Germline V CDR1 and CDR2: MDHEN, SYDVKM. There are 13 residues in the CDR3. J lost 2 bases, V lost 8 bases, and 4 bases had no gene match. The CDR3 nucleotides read TGTGCCAGCGGGCTAGCGGGACCCTACGAGCAGTACTTC. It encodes CASGLAGPYEQYF.

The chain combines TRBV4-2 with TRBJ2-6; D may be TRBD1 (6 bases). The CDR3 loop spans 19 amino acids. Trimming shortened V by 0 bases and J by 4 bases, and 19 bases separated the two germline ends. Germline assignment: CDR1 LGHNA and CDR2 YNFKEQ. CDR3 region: CASSQDLVRGREGANVLTF. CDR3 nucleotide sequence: TGTGCCAGCAGCCAAGATCTCGTCAGGGGAAGAGAGGGGGCCAACGTCCTGACTTTC.

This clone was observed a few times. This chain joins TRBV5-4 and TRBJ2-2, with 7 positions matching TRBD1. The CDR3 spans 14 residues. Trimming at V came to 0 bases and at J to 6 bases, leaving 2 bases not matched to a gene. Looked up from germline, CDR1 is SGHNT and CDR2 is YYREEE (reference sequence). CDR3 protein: CASSLEGASGELFF. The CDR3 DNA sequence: TGTGCCAGCAGCTTGGAGGGGGCATCCGGGGAGCTGTTTTTT.

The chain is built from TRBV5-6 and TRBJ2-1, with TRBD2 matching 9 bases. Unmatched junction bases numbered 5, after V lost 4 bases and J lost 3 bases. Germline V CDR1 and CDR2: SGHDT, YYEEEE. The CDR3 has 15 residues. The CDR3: CASSLWTSVYNEQFF. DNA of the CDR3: TGTGCCAGCAGCCTGTGGACTAGCGTCTACAATGAGCAGTTCTTC. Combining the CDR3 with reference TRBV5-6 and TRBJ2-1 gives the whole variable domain DAGVTQSPTHLIKTRGQQVTLRCSPKSGHDTVSWYQQALGQGPQFIFQYYEEEERQRGNFPDRFSGHQFPNYSSELNVNALLLGDSALYLCASSLWTSVYNEQFFGPGTRLTVL.

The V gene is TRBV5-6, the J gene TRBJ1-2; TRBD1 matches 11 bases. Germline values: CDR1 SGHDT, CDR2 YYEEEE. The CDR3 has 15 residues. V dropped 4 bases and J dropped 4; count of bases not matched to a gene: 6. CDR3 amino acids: CASSTGTGGIYGYTF. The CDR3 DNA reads TGTGCCAGCAGCACCGGGACAGGGGGAATCTATGGCTACACCTTC.

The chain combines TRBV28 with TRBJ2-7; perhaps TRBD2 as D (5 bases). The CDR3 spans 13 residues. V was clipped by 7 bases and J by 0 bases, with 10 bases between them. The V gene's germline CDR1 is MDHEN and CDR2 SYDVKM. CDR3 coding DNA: TGTGCCAGCACCTTAGCGAGCTCCTACGAGCAGTACTTC. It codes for CASTLASSYEQYF.

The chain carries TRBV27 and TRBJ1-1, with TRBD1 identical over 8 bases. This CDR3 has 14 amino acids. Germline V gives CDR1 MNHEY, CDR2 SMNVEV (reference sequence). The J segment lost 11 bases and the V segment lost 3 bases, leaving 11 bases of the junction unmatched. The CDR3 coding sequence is TGTGCCAGCAGTTTTAACTACAGGGGGGCAGGGGCTTTCTTT. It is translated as CASSFNYRGAGAFF.

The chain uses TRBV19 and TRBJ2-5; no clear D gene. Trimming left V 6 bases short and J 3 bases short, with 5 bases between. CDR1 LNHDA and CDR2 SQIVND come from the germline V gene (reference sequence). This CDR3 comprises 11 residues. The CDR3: CASRTEETQYF. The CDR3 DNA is TGTGCCAGTAGGACTGAAGAGACCCAGTACTTC.

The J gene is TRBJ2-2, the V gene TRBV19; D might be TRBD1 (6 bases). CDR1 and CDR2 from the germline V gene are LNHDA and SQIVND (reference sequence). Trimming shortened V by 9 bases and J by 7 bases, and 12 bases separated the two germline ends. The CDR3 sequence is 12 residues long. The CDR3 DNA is TGTGCCAGGATACCAGGGGACGGGGAGCTGTTTTTT. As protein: CARIPGDGELFF.

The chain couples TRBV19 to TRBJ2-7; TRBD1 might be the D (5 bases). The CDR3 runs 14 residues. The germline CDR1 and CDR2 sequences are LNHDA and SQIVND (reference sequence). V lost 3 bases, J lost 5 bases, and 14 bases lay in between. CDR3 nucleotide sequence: TGTGCCAGTAGTATCACGCAGGGTGGGAACGAGCAGTACTTC. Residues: CASSITQGGNEQYF.

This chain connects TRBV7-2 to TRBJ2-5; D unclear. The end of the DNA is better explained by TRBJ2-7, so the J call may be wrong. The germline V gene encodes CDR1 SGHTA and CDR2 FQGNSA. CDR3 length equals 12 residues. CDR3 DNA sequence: TGTGCCAGCAGCTCGTTCCCCTACGAGCAGTACTTC. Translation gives CASSSFPYEQYF.

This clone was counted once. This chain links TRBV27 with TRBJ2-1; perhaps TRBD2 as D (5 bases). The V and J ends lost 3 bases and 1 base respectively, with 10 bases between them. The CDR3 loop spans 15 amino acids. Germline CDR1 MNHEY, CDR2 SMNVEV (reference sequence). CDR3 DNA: TGTGCCAGCAGTTTCGAGGGTAGGTCCTACAATGAGCAGTTCTTC. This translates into CASSFEGRSYNEQFF.

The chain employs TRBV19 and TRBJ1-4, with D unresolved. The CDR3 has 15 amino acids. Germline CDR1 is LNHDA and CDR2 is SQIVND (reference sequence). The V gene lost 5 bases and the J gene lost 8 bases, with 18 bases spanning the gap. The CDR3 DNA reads TGTGCCAGTAGTCCTCCCGGGTCCTTCGGCGAAAAACTGTTTTTT. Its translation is CASSPPGSFGEKLFF. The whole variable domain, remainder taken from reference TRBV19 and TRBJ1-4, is DGGITQSPKYLFRKEGQNVTLSCEQNLNHDAMYWYRQDPGQGLRLIYYSQIVNDFQKGDIAEGYSVSREKKESFPLTVTSAQKNPTAFYLCASSPPGSFGEKLFFGSGTQLSVL.

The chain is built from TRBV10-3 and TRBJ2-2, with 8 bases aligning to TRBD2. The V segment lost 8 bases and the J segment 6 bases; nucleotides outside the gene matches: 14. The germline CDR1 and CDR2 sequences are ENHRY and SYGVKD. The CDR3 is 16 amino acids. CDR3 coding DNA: TGTGCCATCTCAGCGGGAGACAAGGGAGTGGCCGGGGAGCTGTTTTTT. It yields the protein CAISAGDKGVAGELFF.

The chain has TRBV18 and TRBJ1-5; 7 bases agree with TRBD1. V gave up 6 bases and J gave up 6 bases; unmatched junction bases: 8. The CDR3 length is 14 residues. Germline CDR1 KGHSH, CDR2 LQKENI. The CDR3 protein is CASSPTGERQPQHF. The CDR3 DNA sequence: TGTGCCAGCTCTCCCACAGGGGAGCGTCAGCCCCAGCATTTT.

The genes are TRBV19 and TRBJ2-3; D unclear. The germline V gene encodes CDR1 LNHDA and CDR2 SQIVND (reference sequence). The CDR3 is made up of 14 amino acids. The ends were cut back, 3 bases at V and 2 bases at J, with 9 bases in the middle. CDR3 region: CASSMGQDTDTQYF. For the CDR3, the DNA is TGTGCCAGTAGTATGGGTCAGGACACAGATACGCAGTATTTT.

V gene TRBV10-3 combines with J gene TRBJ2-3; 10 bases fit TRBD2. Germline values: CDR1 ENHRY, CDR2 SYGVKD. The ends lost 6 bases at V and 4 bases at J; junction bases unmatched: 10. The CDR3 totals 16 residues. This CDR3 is CAISSSTAGGADTQYF. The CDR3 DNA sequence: TGTGCCATCAGCTCTTCGACAGCGGGAGGGGCAGATACGCAGTATTTT.

The CDR3 protein is CASSWSGRWNEQFF. The DNA for the CDR3 is TGTGCCAGCAGCTGGAGCGGGAGGTGGAATGAGCAGTTCTTC. The rearrangement links TRBV7-6 to TRBJ2-1; TRBD2 matches at 9 bases. The CDR3 totals 14 residues. With V trimmed by 4 bases and J by 7 bases, 5 bases remained unmatched. CDR1 SGHVS and CDR2 FNYEAQ come from the germline V gene.

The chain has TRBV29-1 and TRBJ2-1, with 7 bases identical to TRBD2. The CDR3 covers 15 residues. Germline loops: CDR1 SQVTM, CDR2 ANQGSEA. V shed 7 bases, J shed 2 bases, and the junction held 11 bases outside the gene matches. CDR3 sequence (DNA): TGCAGCGGGAGATCACTAGCGACAGCCTACAATGAGCAGTTCTTC. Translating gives CSGRSLATAYNEQFF.

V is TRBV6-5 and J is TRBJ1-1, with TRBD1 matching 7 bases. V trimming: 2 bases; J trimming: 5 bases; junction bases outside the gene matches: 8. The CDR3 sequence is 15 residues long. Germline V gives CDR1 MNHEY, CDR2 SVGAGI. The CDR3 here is CASSYRDRRITEAFF. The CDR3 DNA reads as TGTGCCAGCAGTTACCGGGACAGACGGATTACTGAAGCTTTCTTT.

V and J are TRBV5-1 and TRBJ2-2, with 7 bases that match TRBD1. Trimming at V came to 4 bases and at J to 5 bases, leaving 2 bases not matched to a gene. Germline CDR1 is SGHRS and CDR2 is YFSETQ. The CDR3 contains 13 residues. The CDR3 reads CASSVRGTGELFF. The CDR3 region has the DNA TGCGCCAGCAGCGTCAGGGGGACCGGGGAGCTGTTTTTT. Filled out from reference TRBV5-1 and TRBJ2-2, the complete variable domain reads KAGVTQTPRYLIKTRGQQVTLSCSPISGHRSVSWYQQTPGQGLQFLFEYFSETQRNKGNFPGRFSGRQFSNSRSEMNVSTLELGDSALYLCASSVRGTGELFFGEGSRLTVL.

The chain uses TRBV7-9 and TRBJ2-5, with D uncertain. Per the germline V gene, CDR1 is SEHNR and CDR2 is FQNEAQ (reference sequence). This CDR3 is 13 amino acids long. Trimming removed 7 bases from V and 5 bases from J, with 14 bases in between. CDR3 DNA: TGTGCCAGCACCCAAGGCAGCGAGGAGACCCAGTACTTC. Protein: CASTQGSEETQYF.